Listed here are 3 T cell receptor beta chains from one sample, sequenced in a study of graft-versus-host responses after intestinal transplantation. The table came from immunoSEQ multiplex PCR; TCRdb's copy has only in-frame clones and leaves some out. This sample has around 9,000 clones, with 78% found just once. Both intraepithelial and lamina propria lymphocytes were released by processing graft tissue. The sample here was ileum tissue, taken approximately 530 days after intestinal transplant. Receptors were obtained from a human patient who received an intestinal transplant, so some T cells may come from the graft donor.

The chain links TRBV4-1 to TRBJ1-2; a weak D match, TRBD1 (5 bases). The CDR3 covers 15 residues. Trimming took 2 bases from V and 5 from J, leaving 15 bases between them. Germline V gives CDR1 MGHRA, CDR2 YSYEKL. CDR3 amino acids: CASSQLLADIYGYTF. The DNA for the CDR3 is TGCGCCAGCAGCCAACTCCTCGCGGACATATATGGCTACACCTTC.

V is TRBV30 and J is TRBJ1-3; possibly TRBD1 for D (5 bases). Germline V gene lookup returns CDR1 GTSNPN and CDR2 SVGIG (reference sequence). V lost 1 base and J 5 bases, leaving 15 bases between the germline ends. The CDR3 spans 15 residues. CDR3: CAWSGGVQGRNTIYF. The CDR3 DNA is TGTGCCTGGAGTGGAGGGGTTCAGGGCCGAAACACCATATATTTT.

V usage is TRBV11-2 and J usage is TRBJ1-4, with TRBD1 as a possible D gene (6 bases). CDR1 is SGHAT and CDR2 is FQNNGV in the germline V gene. The CDR3 sequence is 15 residues long. V lost 1 base and J 3 bases, leaving 9 bases between the germline ends. CDR3 protein: CASSLVRGANEKLFF. The CDR3 DNA sequence: TGTGCCAGCAGCTTAGTCAGGGGAGCTAATGAAAAACTGTTTTTT.